A single sample gave rise to the 28 T cell receptor beta chains below, sequenced in a study of blood T cell repertoires in COVID-19. Only in-frame clones appear in the TCRdb table, and some are missing; sequencing was by immunoSEQ multiplex PCR. The sample consists of over 400,000 clones, about 88% of them appearing once. Sequenced sample: peripheral blood. Every receptor here comes from a woman aged 50 to 60 with COVID-19, enrolled during active disease.

This chain connects TRBV7-2 to TRBJ1-4; TRBD1 might be the D (6 bases). Germline V gene lookup returns CDR1 SGHTA and CDR2 FQGNSA. The ends were cut back, 5 bases at V and 7 bases at J, with 17 bases in the middle. CDR3 length: 15 residues. CDR3 amino acids: CASSVSGTQLEKLFF. For the CDR3, the DNA is TGTGCCAGCAGCGTCTCCGGGACACAACTTGAAAAACTGTTTTTT. Variable domain in full (rest from reference TRBV7-2 and TRBJ1-4): GAGVSQSPSNKVTEKGKDVELRCDPISGHTALYWYRQSLGQGLEFLIYFQGNSAPDKSGLPSDRFSAERTGGSVSTLTIQRTQQEDSAVYLCASSVSGTQLEKLFFGSGTQLSVL.

This clone was observed a single time. The J gene is TRBJ2-1, the V gene TRBV6-5; 14 nucleotides line up with TRBD2. V dropped 5 bases and J dropped 12; count of bases not matched to a gene: 6. In germline, CDR1 is MNHEY, CDR2 SVGAGI. The CDR3 totals 14 residues. The CDR3 region has the DNA TGTGCCAGCAGTACGACTAGCGGGGGGGCCCGGCAGTTCTTC. Amino acids: CASSTTSGGARQFF.

The chain links TRBV5-1 to TRBJ1-3, with D unresolved. The CDR3 is 16 residues long. V lost 4 bases and J lost 2, with 16 bases in between. Germline V gene lookup returns CDR1 SGHRS and CDR2 YFSETQ. The CDR3 protein is CASSRESPGAGNTIYF. In DNA, the CDR3 is TGCGCCAGCAGCCGCGAGTCGCCCGGTGCTGGAAACACCATATATTTT.

This clone has only one observation. The chain is built from TRBV27 and TRBJ1-1, with 11 positions matching TRBD1. The CDR3 is 15 residues long. Germline CDR1 MNHEY, CDR2 SMNVEV (reference sequence). V was pared by 5 bases and J by 4 bases, with 6 bases of the junction left unmatched. The chain's CDR3 is CASSMDRGQGTEAFF. For the CDR3, the DNA is TGTGCCAGCAGTATGGACAGGGGGCAGGGCACTGAAGCTTTCTTT.

V is TRBV21-1 and J is TRBJ1-1; the table names TRBD1, a call not compared with the DNA. TRBV21-1 is reported as a pseudogene. The length of the CDR3 is 18 residues. CDR3 DNA: TGTGCCAGCAGCCTCGTGGCAGGGGGCAAGGGGGTCAACACTGAAGCTTTCTTT. Encoded protein: CASSLVAGGKGVNTEAFF.

This chain uses TRBV29-1 with TRBJ1-2, with a weak D call TRBD1 (6 bases). The V end was cut by 4 bases, the J end by 0 bases, with 9 bases between. The CDR3 contains 13 residues. CDR1 is SQVTM and CDR2 is ANQGSEA in the germline V gene. Here the CDR3 DNA reads TGCAGCGTTGCGCGGACAGCTAACTATGGCTACACCTTC. As protein: CSVARTANYGYTF. The variable domain in full, completed from reference TRBV29-1 and TRBJ1-2, reads SAVISQKPSRDICQRGTSLTIQCQVDSQVTMMFWYRQQPGQSLTLIATANQGSEATYESGFVIDKFPISRPNLTFSTLTVSNMSPEDSSIYLCSVARTANYGYTFGSGTRLTVV.

This chain uses TRBV5-1 with TRBJ1-6, with 12 nucleotides matching TRBD1. This CDR3 region has 16 residues. The V gene end was trimmed by 4 bases and the J gene end by 7 bases; junction bases not matched to a gene: 6. CDR1 SGHRS and CDR2 YFSETQ come from the germline V gene. CDR3 nucleotides: TGCGCCAGCAGCCTAGGGACAGGGGGCGCGAATTCACCCCTCCACTTT. As protein: CASSLGTGGANSPLHF.

This chain links TRBV5-4 with TRBJ2-7, with D possibly being TRBD1 (5 bases). CDR3 length: 14 amino acids. Germline-derived CDR1 and CDR2 are SGHNT and YYREEE (reference sequence). V was clipped by 3 bases and J by 5 bases, with 15 bases between them. This CDR3 is CASSSWGLRDEQYF. The CDR3 DNA reads TGTGCCAGCAGCTCATGGGGCCTTCGAGACGAGCAGTACTTC.

V usage is TRBV27 and J usage is TRBJ2-7; 7 nucleotides match TRBD2. The CDR3 is 14 amino acids. V gave up 7 bases and J gave up 5 bases; unmatched junction bases: 11. The germline gives CDR1 MNHEY, CDR2 SMNVEV (reference sequence). CDR3 residues: CASTLAGGNHEQYF. CDR3 sequence (DNA): TGTGCCAGCACCCTTGCCGGGGGGAACCACGAGCAGTACTTC.

V and J are TRBV10-3 and TRBJ2-2; 10 bases map to TRBD1. CDR3 length equals 13 residues. Germline values: CDR1 ENHRY, CDR2 SYGVKD. V gave up 8 bases and J gave up 3 bases; unmatched junction bases: 0. DNA for the CDR3: TGTGCCATCGGACAGGGGGACACCGGGGAGCTGTTTTTT. Protein product: CAIGQGDTGELFF.

The chain couples TRBV6-5 to TRBJ2-7; 9 bases map to TRBD1. The junction had 4 bases not matched to a gene; V was cut back by 6 bases and J by 1 base. The V gene's germline CDR1 is MNHEY and CDR2 SVGAGI. The CDR3 sequence is 14 residues long. CDR3 bases: TGTGCCAGCAGCCTACAGGGGGCATCCTACGAGCAGTACTTC. The encoded protein is CASSLQGASYEQYF.

The V gene is TRBV5-6, the J gene TRBJ1-6; D remains unclear. Trimming cost V 3 bases and J 3 bases, with 10 bases left between them. The CDR3 is 15 amino acids. Looked up from germline, CDR1 is SGHDT and CDR2 is YYEEEE. The CDR3 loop is CASSWGEGYNSPLHF. CDR3 in DNA: TGTGCCAGCAGCTGGGGAGAGGGCTATAATTCACCCCTCCACTTT.

This clone was detected a few times. The J gene is TRBJ2-2, the V gene TRBV4-1, with 10 nucleotides matching TRBD1. CDR1 and CDR2 from the germline V gene are MGHRA and YSYEKL. J lost 5 bases, V lost 3 bases, and 6 bases had no gene match. The CDR3 extends over 16 amino acids. This chain's CDR3 is CASSQMGQGKTGELFF. Here the CDR3 DNA reads TGCGCCAGCAGCCAGATGGGACAGGGGAAGACCGGGGAGCTGTTTTTT.

This chain uses TRBV9 with TRBJ2-1; 7 bases map to TRBD1. The germline V gene encodes CDR1 SGDLS and CDR2 YYNGEE. CDR3 length: 14 amino acids. Germline trimming cut 0 bases from V and 10 bases from J; bases unmatched to any gene: 7. The CDR3 DNA reads as TGTGCCAGCAGCGTAGCCCGACAGGGTCGGGAGCAGTTCTTC. It encodes CASSVARQGREQFF.

The rearrangement links TRBV6-5 to TRBJ1-5; D is unresolved. CDR3 length equals 13 residues. From germline, CDR1 is MNHEY and CDR2 SVGAGI. The V end lost 6 bases, the J end lost 5 bases, and 11 bases lay between the germline ends. In nucleotides, the CDR3 is TGTGCCAGCAGCCAGGACGGGGATCAGCCCCAGCATTTT. Encoded protein: CASSQDGDQPQHF.

CDR3 region: CASSSATTGLPEKLFF. CDR3 DNA: TGTGCCAGCAGTTCCGCCACGACCGGACTTCCTGAAAAACTGTTTTTT. The chain links TRBV2 to TRBJ1-4; D gene uncertain. The CDR3 is 16 amino acids. Trimming removed 5 bases at V and 7 bases at J, with 20 bases between. Per germline, CDR1 SNHLY and CDR2 FYNNEI.

This chain links TRBV30 with TRBJ1-2, with D unclear. From germline, CDR1 is GTSNPN and CDR2 SVGIG (reference sequence). The CDR3 is 13 residues long. Between the trimmed V and J ends, which lost 3 bases and 3 bases, there was a span of 11 bases. CDR3 nucleotides: TGTGCCTGGAGGTCGGGAAGGGACTATGGCTACACCTTC. Its protein is CAWRSGRDYGYTF.

The rearrangement links TRBV5-1 to TRBJ1-4; 10 bases are shared with TRBD1. V was pared by 4 bases and J by 5 bases, with 8 bases of the junction left unmatched. Germline lookup yields CDR1 SGHRS and CDR2 YFSETQ. The CDR3 length is 16 residues. Here the CDR3 DNA reads TGCGCCAGCAGCGTAGACAGGGGGCGAAGAAATGAAAAACTGTTTTTT. It encodes CASSVDRGRRNEKLFF.

This clone was counted only a few times. The V call is TRBV20-1, the J call TRBJ1-3; D unresolved. CDR1 DFQATT and CDR2 SNEGSKA come from the germline V gene (reference sequence). The CDR3 has 11 residues. For the CDR3, the DNA is TGCGGTACGAGGGCTGGAAACACCATATATTTT. Protein product: CGTRAGNTIYF.

This chain uses TRBV6-1 with TRBJ2-1; 12 nucleotides agree with TRBD2. Looked up from germline, CDR1 is MNHNS and CDR2 is SASEGT. This CDR3 is 18 amino acids long. The J segment lost 8 bases and the V segment lost 3 bases, leaving 14 bases of the junction unmatched. This chain's CDR3 is CASSDLLAGGTSVYEQFF. The CDR3 coding sequence is TGTGCCAGCAGTGACCTACTAGCGGGGGGCACTTCTGTTTATGAGCAGTTCTTC.

Written as DNA, the CDR3 is TGTGCCAGCAGTTTATTCCGGACCTCATCGGGAGGCTACACCTTC. Protein sequence: CASSLFRTSSGGYTF. The rearrangement joins TRBV27 to TRBJ1-2; D is uncertain. The germline V gene has CDR1 MNHEY and CDR2 SMNVEV (reference sequence). The CDR3 totals 15 residues. Trimming took 1 base from V and 8 from J, leaving 17 bases between them.

The V gene is TRBV5-1, the J gene TRBJ1-1; unclear D gene. The CDR3 contains 14 residues. V lost 4 bases and J 1 base, leaving 11 bases between the germline ends. Looked up from germline, CDR1 is SGHRS and CDR2 is YFSETQ. The CDR3 DNA is TGCGCCAGCAGCCCACTAAGCCAGAACACTGAAGCTTTCTTT. Its protein product is CASSPLSQNTEAFF.

The chain employs TRBV20-1 and TRBJ2-1; D possibly corresponds to TRBD2 (5 bases). V lost 3 bases, J lost 5 bases, and 5 bases lay in between. Germline V gene lookup returns CDR1 DFQATT and CDR2 SNEGSKA (reference sequence). This CDR3 is 11 amino acids long. The CDR3 spells CSARRDNEQFF. Written as DNA, the CDR3 is TGCAGTGCTAGGAGGGACAATGAGCAGTTCTTC.

The gene calls are TRBV6-5 and TRBJ2-7, with D tentatively TRBD1 (5 bases). Deletions cut 6 bases from V and 2 bases from J, with 11 bases between. CDR1 is MNHEY and CDR2 is SVGAGI in the germline V gene. This CDR3 comprises 13 residues. The CDR3 region has the DNA TGTGCCAGCAGCGCCACAGGAACCTACGAGCAGTACTTC. Translated, it gives CASSATGTYEQYF.

As DNA, the CDR3 is TGTGCCACCAGTGAAGGGGGGGCCGTAGATACGCAGTATTTT. Amino acids: CATSEGGAVDTQYF. V gene TRBV24-1 combines with J gene TRBJ2-3, with D possibly TRBD2 on 7 matching bases. Trimming left V 4 bases short and J 5 bases short, with 12 bases between. Germline CDR1 is KGHDR and CDR2 is SFDVKD. The CDR3 contains 14 residues.

This chain joins TRBV19 and TRBJ1-4, with 7 bases aligning to TRBD1. The junction had 8 bases not matched to a gene; V was cut back by 7 bases and J by 0 bases. From germline, CDR1 is LNHDA and CDR2 SQIVND (reference sequence). CDR3 length equals 16 residues. This CDR3 reads CASIRTGSATNEKLFF. The DNA for the CDR3 is TGTGCCAGTATCAGGACAGGATCTGCAACTAATGAAAAACTGTTTTTT.

The chain couples TRBV19 to TRBJ1-4, with TRBD1 identical over 7 bases. Per germline, CDR1 LNHDA and CDR2 SQIVND (reference sequence). V lost 3 bases to trimming and J lost 6 bases; unmatched junction nucleotides: 1. The CDR3 has 13 residues. CDR3 sequence: CASSITGDEKLFF. The CDR3 nucleotides are TGTGCCAGTAGTATTACAGGGGATGAAAAACTGTTTTTT.

This rearrangement joins TRBV5-6 to TRBJ2-7; 12 bases are shared with TRBD2. The CDR3 covers 14 residues. The germline gives CDR1 SGHDT, CDR2 YYEEEE. Trimming removed 4 bases from V and 7 bases from J; junction bases left unmatched: 6. The CDR3 DNA is TGTGCCAGCAGCCCACTAGCGGGGGGCCTAGAGCAGTACTTC. This encodes CASSPLAGGLEQYF.